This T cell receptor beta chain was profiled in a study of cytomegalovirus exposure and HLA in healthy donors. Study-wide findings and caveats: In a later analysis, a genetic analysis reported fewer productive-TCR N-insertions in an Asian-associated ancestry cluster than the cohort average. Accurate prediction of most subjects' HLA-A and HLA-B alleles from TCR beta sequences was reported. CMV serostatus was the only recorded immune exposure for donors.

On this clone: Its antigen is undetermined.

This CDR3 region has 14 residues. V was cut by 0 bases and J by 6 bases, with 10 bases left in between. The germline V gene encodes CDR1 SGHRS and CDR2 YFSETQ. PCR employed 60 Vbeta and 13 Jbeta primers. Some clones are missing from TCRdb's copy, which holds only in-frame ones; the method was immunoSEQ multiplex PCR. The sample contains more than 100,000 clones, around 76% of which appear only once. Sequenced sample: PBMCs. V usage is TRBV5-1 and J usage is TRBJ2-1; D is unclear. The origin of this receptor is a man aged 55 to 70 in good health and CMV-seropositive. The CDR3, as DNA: TGCGCCAGCAGCTTGGAACAGATCGTCAATGAGCAGTTCTTC. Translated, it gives CASSLEQIVNEQFF.